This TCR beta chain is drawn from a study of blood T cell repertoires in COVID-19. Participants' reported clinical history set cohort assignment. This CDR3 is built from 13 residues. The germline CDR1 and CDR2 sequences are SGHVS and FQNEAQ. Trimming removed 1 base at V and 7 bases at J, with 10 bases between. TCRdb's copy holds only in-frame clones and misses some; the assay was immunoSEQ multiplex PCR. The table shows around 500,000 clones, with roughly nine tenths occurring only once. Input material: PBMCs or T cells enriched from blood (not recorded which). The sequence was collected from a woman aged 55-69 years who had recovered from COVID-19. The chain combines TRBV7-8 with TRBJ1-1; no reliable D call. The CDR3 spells CASSLDSRGEAFF. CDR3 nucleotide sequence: TGTGCCAGCAGCTTAGACTCGCGGGGTGAAGCTTTCTTT.